The sequence of this T cell receptor (beta chain) was determined in a study of blood T cells in healthy people across ages. About this clonotype: Its specificity is not known.

It was with a sample-barcoded 5' primer and a J-beta primer mix that a second PCR of about 6 to 12 cycles was run. Unique molecular identifiers of 12 random nucleotides labeled each cDNA. Each CDR3 protein is one row after TCRdb ran MiXCR on the 5' RACE reads. The sample contains some 750,000 distinct CDR3 sequences, about a fifth of which appear only once. Study outcomes and limitations: Any changes in expanded clonotypes were possibly confounded, as donor CMV status remained unknown.

Donation came from healthy Caucasian individuals in Russia who were aged about 6 to 90. Per the germline V gene, CDR1 is LGHNA and CDR2 is YSLEER. V lost 1 base to trimming and J lost 8 bases, with 12 bases between them. The CDR3 totals 15 residues. Sequencing input: blood. The chain is built from TRBV4-3 and TRBJ1-6; no clear D gene. The sequence was collected from a man in his 70s in good health. CDR3 sequence (DNA): TGCGCCAGCAGCCAAGGATGGCGGGTTGATTCACCCCTCCACTTT. This gives the protein CASSQGWRVDSPLHF.